One and the same sample provided the 23 T cell receptor beta chains below, sequenced in a study of T cell repertoires in ileal Crohn's disease. Libraries were prepared by immunoSEQ multiplex PCR; TCRdb keeps only in-frame clonotypes and omits some of them. The data hold about 8,200 clones, with about 96% observed a single time. The material sequenced was ileal tissue. The receptors originated from an adult with Crohn's disease.

V is TRBV7-3 and J is TRBJ2-1; 8 positions match TRBD2. V lost 5 bases to trimming and J lost 7 bases; unmatched junction nucleotides: 10. The CDR3 consists of 15 residues. Germline CDR1 SGHTA, CDR2 FQGTGA. CDR3 loop: CASSARAGAVNEQFF. CDR3 DNA sequence: TGTGCCAGCAGCGCCCGAGCGGGGGCTGTGAATGAGCAGTTCTTC.

The CDR3 DNA is TGTGCCAGCAGCCAAGATCGAGGTAGCAATCAGCCCCAGCATTTT. It is translated as CASSQDRGSNQPQHF. V gene TRBV4-2 combines with J gene TRBJ1-5; D not resolved. The length of the CDR3 is 15 residues. Per germline, CDR1 LGHNA and CDR2 YNFKEQ. The V gene lost 0 bases and the J gene lost 0 bases, with 6 bases spanning the gap.

This rearrangement joins TRBV29-1 to TRBJ2-3; 11 nucleotides match TRBD2. V gave up 4 bases and J gave up 8 bases; unmatched junction bases: 11. Germline V gene lookup returns CDR1 SQVTM and CDR2 ANQGSEA. The CDR3 runs to 15 residues. CDR3 nucleotide sequence: TGCAGCGTTGGCCGGGGGGCTAGCGGGGGGTCTACGCAGTATTTT. Its protein product is CSVGRGASGGSTQYF.

The chain recombines TRBV4-1 with TRBJ2-6; 7 bases are shared with TRBD1. This CDR3 comprises 19 residues. V shed 3 bases and J 0 bases; nucleotides not matched to a gene: 11. Germline CDR1 and CDR2: MGHRA and YSYEKL. CDR3 protein: CASSHKATGQISGANVLTF. The CDR3 nucleotides read TGCGCCAGCAGCCATAAAGCCACGGGACAGATCTCTGGGGCCAACGTCCTGACTTTC.

V and J are TRBV2 and TRBJ2-1, with D possibly being TRBD1 (6 bases). CDR1 and CDR2 from the germline V gene are SNHLY and FYNNEI. V lost 7 bases and J lost 4, with 14 bases in between. The CDR3 is made up of 14 amino acids. CDR3 protein: CASKSTGKYNEQFF. CDR3 coding DNA: TGTGCCAGCAAGTCAACAGGGAAATACAATGAGCAGTTCTTC. The complete variable domain, with remaining parts taken from reference TRBV2 and TRBJ2-1, reads EPEVTQTPSHQVTQMGQEVILRCVPISNHLYFYWYRQILGQKVEFLVSFYNNEISEKSEIFDDQFSVERPDGSNFTLKIRSTKLEDSAMYFCASKSTGKYNEQFFGPGTRLTVL.

This sequence joins TRBV7-2 and TRBJ2-5; unclear D gene. Germline assignment: CDR1 SGHTA and CDR2 FQGNSA. Trimming pared 1 base from V and 4 bases from J, leaving 7 bases between. The CDR3 is 13 amino acids. CDR3 amino acids: CASSLVLVETQYF. In nucleotides, the CDR3 is TGTGCCAGCAGCTTAGTTCTAGTAGAGACCCAGTACTTC.

The chain links TRBV2 to TRBJ2-1; TRBD2 might be the D (5 bases). CDR3 length: 14 amino acids. Trimming took 3 bases from V and 8 from J, leaving 14 bases between them. CDR1 and CDR2 from the germline V gene are SNHLY and FYNNEI. The CDR3 DNA is TGTGCCAGCAGTGAGGACTCCCCCTGGGATGAGCAGTTCTTC. It encodes CASSEDSPWDEQFF.

For the CDR3, the DNA is TGCGCCAGCAGCTTGGCAGGACTAGAGGGGGAGACCCAGTACTTC. Translating gives CASSLAGLEGETQYF. The chain carries TRBV5-1 and TRBJ2-5; 7 bases agree with TRBD2. The V gene's germline CDR1 is SGHRS and CDR2 YFSETQ. The CDR3 totals 15 residues. J gave up 5 bases and V 0 bases, and 7 bases lay outside the gene matches.

V usage is TRBV5-5 and J usage is TRBJ2-3; D ambiguous. Germline CDR1 and CDR2: SGHKS and YYEKEE (reference sequence). The length of the CDR3 is 12 residues. V lost 0 bases and J 8 bases, leaving 7 bases between the germline ends. The DNA of the CDR3 is TGTGCCAGCAGCTTGGCTCTGGCTACGCAGTATTTT. Translating gives CASSLALATQYF.

The chain combines TRBV2 with TRBJ2-2, with 7 bases lining up with TRBD1. Per the germline V gene, CDR1 is SNHLY and CDR2 is FYNNEI. V was clipped by 5 bases and J by 3 bases; unmatched bases: 9. The CDR3 extends over 16 amino acids. CDR3 sequence (DNA): TGTGCCAGCAGTCTTGACAGGGTAGAATACACCGGGGAGCTGTTTTTT. It yields the protein CASSLDRVEYTGELFF.

This chain uses TRBV6-1 with TRBJ2-3; the D gene is possibly TRBD1 (7 bases). CDR1 is MNHNS, CDR2 SASEGT, per germline. The CDR3 sequence is 15 residues long. Trimming stripped 6 bases from V and 4 bases from J, with 17 bases between. DNA of the CDR3: TGTGCCAGCAGGTTCAGGGGGGTCTATGCAGATACGCAGTATTTT. Translation: CASRFRGVYADTQYF.

The genes are TRBV6-5 and TRBJ1-6; weak D call: TRBD1 (6 bases). The CDR3 loop spans 15 amino acids. CDR1 and CDR2 (germline): MNHEY, SVGAGI. The V gene lost 2 bases and the J gene lost 6 bases, with 11 bases spanning the gap. The CDR3 is CASSYQQGLNSPLHF. CDR3 DNA: TGTGCCAGCAGTTACCAGCAGGGGCTTAATTCACCCCTCCACTTT.

The chain employs TRBV18 and TRBJ1-5; a weak D match, TRBD1 (6 bases). This CDR3 has 14 amino acids. Per germline, CDR1 KGHSH and CDR2 LQKENI. V lost 3 bases and J 7 bases, leaving 13 bases between the germline ends. The CDR3, as DNA: TGTGCCAGCTCACCCTACAGGGAGGGCCAGCCCCAGCATTTT. This gives the protein CASSPYREGQPQHF.

The rearrangement joins TRBV6-1 to TRBJ2-2; a possible D gene is TRBD1 (5 bases). The CDR3 is 13 amino acids. Trimming cost V 6 bases and J 5 bases, with 10 bases left between them. Germline values: CDR1 MNHNS, CDR2 SASEGT. The CDR3 nucleotides are TGTGCCAGCAGAGGGGCTATGACCGGGGAGCTGTTTTTT. It encodes CASRGAMTGELFF.

The chain recombines TRBV28 with TRBJ2-5; unclear D gene. V was cut by 4 bases and J by 4 bases, with 7 bases left in between. This CDR3 comprises 12 residues. Germline CDR1 and CDR2: MDHEN and SYDVKM. The CDR3 DNA reads as TGTGCCAGCAGTTCCCAGTTAGAGACCCAGTACTTC. Translation gives CASSSQLETQYF.

The chain recombines TRBV29-1 with TRBJ2-1; 10 nucleotides align to TRBD2. V lost 7 bases and J lost 9; bases outside the gene matches: 12. Germline-derived CDR1 and CDR2 are SQVTM and ANQGSEA. The CDR3 sequence is 14 residues long. The CDR3, as DNA: TGCAGCGCATTAAGTCTAGCGGGGGATCCTGAGCAGTTCTTC. Residues: CSALSLAGDPEQFF.

The chain joins TRBV6-5 to TRBJ2-3; D is undetermined. Germline V gives CDR1 MNHEY, CDR2 SVGAGI. The CDR3 has 13 amino acids. Trimming left V 6 bases short and J 0 bases short, with 7 bases between. CDR3 bases: TGTGCCAGCAGCCGCAGAAGCACAGATACGCAGTATTTT. As protein: CASSRRSTDTQYF.

J is TRBJ2-3 and V is TRBV5-6, with D perhaps matching TRBD1 (5 bases). V was trimmed by 5 bases and J by 6 bases, leaving 13 bases between them. Germline V gene lookup returns CDR1 SGHDT and CDR2 YYEEEE. The CDR3 contains 13 residues. For the CDR3, the DNA is TGTGCCAGCAGTCTTACAGGAGCCGATACGCAGTATTTT. Amino acid sequence: CASSLTGADTQYF.

J is TRBJ1-4 and V is TRBV25-1, with TRBD1 matching over 9 bases. The J segment lost 7 bases and the V segment lost 9 bases, leaving 6 bases of the junction unmatched. The V gene's germline CDR1 is MGHDK and CDR2 SYGVNS. This CDR3 has 13 amino acids. CDR3 in DNA: TGTGCCAGTGCCGGGACAGGGTTTGAAAAACTGTTTTTT. It specifies CASAGTGFEKLFF.

The chain uses TRBV18 and TRBJ1-1; possibly TRBD1 for D (5 bases). The CDR3 has 13 residues. Per the germline V gene, CDR1 is KGHSH and CDR2 is LQKENI. V shed 2 bases and J shed 5 bases, with 9 bases lying between them. CDR3: CASSPEGVTEAFF. CDR3 DNA sequence: TGTGCCAGCTCACCAGAAGGGGTAACTGAAGCTTTCTTT.

The gene calls are TRBV4-2 and TRBJ1-4; perhaps TRBD1 as D (5 bases). Trimming cost V 0 bases and J 0 bases, with 11 bases left between them. The CDR3 is made up of 17 amino acids. Germline assignment: CDR1 LGHNA and CDR2 YNFKEQ. The CDR3 sequence: CASSQDGGRATNEKLFF. The CDR3 coding sequence is TGTGCCAGCAGCCAAGACGGGGGTCGTGCAACTAATGAAAAACTGTTTTTT.

CDR3 in amino acids: CASSGGQRGDNEKLFF. In DNA, the CDR3 is TGTGCCAGCAGCGGGGGACAGCGAGGGGATAATGAAAAACTGTTTTTT. The chain uses TRBV9 and TRBJ1-4; 7 nucleotides align to TRBD1. The CDR3 is made up of 16 amino acids. V gave up 3 bases and J gave up 4 bases; unmatched junction bases: 9. The V gene's germline CDR1 is SGDLS and CDR2 YYNGEE.

This rearrangement joins TRBV29-1 to TRBJ2-7; 9 bases map to TRBD1. The CDR3 has 15 amino acids. Germline values: CDR1 SQVTM, CDR2 ANQGSEA. J lost 1 base, V lost 0 bases, and 4 bases had no gene match. The CDR3: CSVEDRQGESYEQYV. The DNA of the CDR3 is TGCAGCGTTGAAGACCGACAGGGGGAGTCCTACGAGCAGTACGTC.